These 8 T cell receptor beta chains were sequenced from one sample in a study of molecular identifiers for immune sequencing clone quantification. One entry per CDR3 protein results from TCRdb running MiXCR on the PCR reads. Of some 320,000 distinct CDR3 sequences detected, roughly a fifth appear once; the ten largest clones hold about 0.81%. Sequencing used naive CD8+ T cells from blood, with Jurkat cell RNA spiked in. Subset reported: FACS-sorted CD8+CD4-CCR7+CD45RA+ naive T cells. Every receptor here comes from a human donor in good health. Some libraries in this study had Jurkat cell RNA spiked in.

Many counts were recorded for this clonotype. The V and J genes are TRBV3-1 and TRBJ2-3; D is undetermined. Trimming took off 4 bases at V and 6 bases at J, with 11 bases between the two ends. CDR1 is LGHDT and CDR2 is YNNKEL in the germline V gene (reference sequence). This CDR3 region has 13 residues. The CDR3 DNA reads as TGTGCCAGCAGCCCCGGTCCTGGGGATACGCAGTATTTT. It is translated as CASSPGPGDTQYF.

This clonotype was counted ten times or more. This chain links TRBV20-1 with TRBJ2-3, with D possibly TRBD1 on 6 matching bases. V lost 3 bases and J lost 2, with 12 bases in between. Germline lookup yields CDR1 DFQATT and CDR2 SNEGSKA (reference sequence). This CDR3 spans 14 amino acids. The CDR3 is CSASDRDTTDTQYF. As DNA, the CDR3 is TGCAGTGCTAGTGACCGGGACACCACAGATACGCAGTATTTT.

The chain carries TRBV12-3 or TRBV12-4 and TRBJ1-2; D gene ambiguous. V was shortened by 4 bases and J by 4 bases, with 13 bases between the two germline ends. There are 14 residues in the CDR3. CDR3: CASSSPGEVYGYTF. DNA for the CDR3: TGTGCCAGCAGTTCCCCAGGAGAGGTCTATGGCTACACCTTC.

This clonotype was seen ten or more times. This chain links TRBV3-1 with TRBJ2-7, with 10 bases aligning to TRBD1. There are 15 residues in the CDR3. The V gene's germline CDR1 is LGHDT and CDR2 YNNKEL (reference sequence). V lost 1 base, J lost 3 bases, and 3 bases stayed unmatched. The CDR3: CASSQVGTGDYEQYF. CDR3 DNA: TGTGCCAGCAGCCAAGTAGGGACAGGGGACTACGAGCAGTACTTC.

Concerning this clonotype: It may be a read error: a sequence one base away is much more abundant. The chain employs TRBV4-3 and TRBJ1-5, with TRBD1 matching 10 bases. Germline values: CDR1 LGHNA, CDR2 YSLEER. With V trimmed by 3 bases and J by 9 bases, 5 bases remained unmatched. This CDR3 has 14 residues. The CDR3 DNA reads as TGCGCCAGCAGCCAGGACAGGGGGTATCGGCCCCAGCATTTT. Translating it yields CASSQDRGYRPQHF.

About this clonotype: A single base separates this from a much larger clone, so it may be a read error. Since the CDR3 does not end with the conserved phenylalanine or tryptophan, this likely comes from a read error. V usage is TRBV2 and J usage is TRBJ1-5, with D tentatively TRBD1 (6 bases). Per the germline V gene, CDR1 is SNHLY and CDR2 is FYNNEI. V lost 3 bases and J lost 3, with 12 bases in between. This CDR3 is 15 amino acids long. The CDR3 loop reads CASSEGTGYNQPQHL. DNA for the CDR3: TGTGCCAGCAGTGAGGGAACAGGGTACAATCAGCCCCAGCATCTT.

A remark on this clonotype: This could be a read error, since a much larger clone is one nucleotide away. The DNA of the CDR3 is TGTGCCAGCAGCACTCCTCCCAGCAATGAGCAGTTCTTC. It is translated as CASSTPPSNEQFF. V gene TRBV9 combines with J gene TRBJ2-1, with unresolved D. The CDR3 consists of 13 residues. Germline assignment: CDR1 SGDLS and CDR2 YYNGEE. The V end lost 4 bases, the J end lost 6 bases, and 11 bases lay between the germline ends.

The gene calls are TRBV27 and TRBJ2-7; 7 bases agree with TRBD1. This CDR3 is 15 amino acids long. Germline CDR1 is MNHEY and CDR2 is SMNVEV (reference sequence). Unmatched junction bases numbered 13, after V lost 7 bases and J lost 4 bases. CDR3 loop: CASTLSGTAFYEQYF. The CDR3 DNA reads as TGTGCCAGCACTCTTTCCGGGACAGCATTTTACGAGCAGTACTTC.